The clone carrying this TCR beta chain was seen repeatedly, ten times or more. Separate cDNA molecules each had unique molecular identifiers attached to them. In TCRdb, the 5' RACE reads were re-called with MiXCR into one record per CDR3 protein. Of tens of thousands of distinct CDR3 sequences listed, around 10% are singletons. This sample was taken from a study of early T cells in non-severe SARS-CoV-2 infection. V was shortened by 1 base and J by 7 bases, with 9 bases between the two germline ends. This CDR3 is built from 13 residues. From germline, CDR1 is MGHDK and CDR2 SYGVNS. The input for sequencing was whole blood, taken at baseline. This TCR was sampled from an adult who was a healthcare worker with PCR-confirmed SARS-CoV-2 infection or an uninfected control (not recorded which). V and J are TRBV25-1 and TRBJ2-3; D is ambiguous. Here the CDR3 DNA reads TGTGCCAGCAGTGAATTACGTGGAAATACGCAGTATTTT. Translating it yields CASSELRGNTQYF.